This TCR beta chain was found in a study of resident and recirculating memory T cells in vitiligo (dated by TCRdb to the late 2010s). As for the study more broadly: For TCR beta sequencing, epidermis was obtained by shave biopsy from two lesional and two nonlesional sites, and PBMCs were also collected, from each of a few stable vitiligo patients. Right before genomic DNA was extracted using the Qiagen DNeasy Blood & Tissue Kit, the samples were homogenized with no cell sorting step. The human TCR beta sequencing tested whether specific clones in lesional vitiligo skin differed from clones in nonlesional skin and blood. The study at large found these results: Because TCR sequences were not shared across biopsy sites or across patients, the findings suggest that different lesions are infiltrated by different T cell clones, a pattern described as private specificity. Working out how much the T cell clones identified in the vitiligo lesions and the human Trm versus Tcm pools each contribute will require future mechanistic studies. No unique dominant TCR clone was detected, and variation in clonality was observed among vitiligo lesions. By overlap and correlation analysis, no significant repertoire overlap was shown between biopsies, even within a single patient, except for each lesion compared with itself.

Inclusive of the bounding cysteine and phenylalanine, the CDR3 is 17 residues long. Just the 51-base CDR3 DNA is kept, in frame starting at base 1. Via the germline V gene, CDR1 is WSHSY and CDR2 SAAADI. The junction shows trimming of 0 bases on V and 6 bases on J, plus 17 bases between the germline ends. With respect to this clone: The target of this receptor is not known. It has no much larger one-base neighbor in the sample; base qualities were not kept.

A patient's vitiligo counted as stable when the lesions had not changed at all during the previous 6 months. To count as stable, patients also needed to show no confetti depigmentation, which is a clinical sign of active vitiligo. Any patient who had received treatment in the previous three months was excluded. Ficoll density gradient centrifugation was used to isolate PBMCs from heparinized blood, after which the PBMCs were flash-frozen. The immunoSEQ hsTCRB kit was used to amplify TCR beta chains from genomic DNA. Sequencing of TCR beta libraries was performed on an Illumina MiSeq instrument by the immunoSEQ service. As for how the authors treated the data: Repertoire data were analyzed using the immunoSEQ Analyzer. Imported from immuneACCESS, the table was reduced by TCRdb to in-frame sequences with V and J called. These copies leave out some clones; in studies compared against another copy, an unresolved V gene accounts for under half, and the cause of the remainder is not known. That table gives V, J and clone size, and the DNA gave D and trimming. The sample table lists more than 70,000 clones, about 90% of them with a count of one. Of the sample, around 5.1% falls within the top ten clones.

The TCR originated in a male donor with vitiligo. Sequencing was done on a sample of blood. This receptor chain uses TRBV10-2 and TRBJ1-4, with a tentative D gene TRBD1 over 6 matching bases. The CDR3 in this case is CASSESEWGGGDEKLFF. At the DNA level, the sequence is TGCGCCAGCAGTGAGTCGGAATGGGGGGGCGGGGATGAAAAACTGTTTTTT.